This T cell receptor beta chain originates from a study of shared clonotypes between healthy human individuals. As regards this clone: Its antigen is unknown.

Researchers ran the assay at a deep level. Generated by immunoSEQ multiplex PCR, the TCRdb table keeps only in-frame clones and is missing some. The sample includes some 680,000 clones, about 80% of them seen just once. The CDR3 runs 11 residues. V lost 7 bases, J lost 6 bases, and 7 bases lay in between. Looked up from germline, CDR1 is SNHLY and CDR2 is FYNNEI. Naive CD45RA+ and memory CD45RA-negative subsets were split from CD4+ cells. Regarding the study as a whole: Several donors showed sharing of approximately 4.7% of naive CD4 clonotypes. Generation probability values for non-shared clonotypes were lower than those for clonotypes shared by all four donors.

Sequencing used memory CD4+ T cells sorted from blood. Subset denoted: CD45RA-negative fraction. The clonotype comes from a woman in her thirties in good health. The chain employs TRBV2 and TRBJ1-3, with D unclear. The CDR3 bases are TGTGCCAGCAATGAGATAAACACCATATATTTT. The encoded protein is CASNEINTIYF. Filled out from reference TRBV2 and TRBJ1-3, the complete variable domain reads EPEVTQTPSHQVTQMGQEVILRCVPISNHLYFYWYRQILGQKVEFLVSFYNNEISEKSEIFDDQFSVERPDGSNFTLKIRSTKLEDSAMYFCASNEINTIYFGEGSWLTVV.